A single sample is the source of the 14 T cell receptor beta chains below, sequenced in a study of T cell changes during pregnancy in multiple sclerosis. The method was immunoSEQ multiplex PCR; TCRdb's version includes in-frame clones alone and lacks a portion of them. The data hold 93,000 or so clones, with around nine tenths observed a single time. The sample consisted of peripheral blood, taken after pregnancy. Source of these receptors: a female donor with multiple sclerosis, enrolled in a pregnancy study.

This clone was detected only once. The rearrangement joins TRBV9 to TRBJ2-2, with D possibly being TRBD1 (6 bases). Trimming left V 0 bases short and J 5 bases short, with 11 bases between. The CDR3 is 15 residues long. Germline V gives CDR1 SGDLS, CDR2 YYNGEE. Here the CDR3 reads CASSVVQGRTGELFF. The CDR3, as DNA: TGTGCCAGCAGCGTAGTACAGGGTAGGACCGGGGAGCTGTTTTTT.

This chain connects TRBV10-1 to TRBJ2-7; the match to TRBD2 covers 10 bases. J gave up 6 bases and V 3 bases, and 2 bases lay outside the gene matches. CDR1 is WNHNN and CDR2 is SYGVQD in the germline V gene (reference sequence). The CDR3 totals 13 residues. CDR3 in DNA: TGCGCCAGCAGTGAAAGCGGGAGGGCCGAGCAGTACTTC. Residues: CASSESGRAEQYF.

This chain links TRBV30 with TRBJ2-3, with D perhaps TRBD1 (6 bases). This CDR3 region has 12 residues. V shed 7 bases and J shed 1 base, with 9 bases lying between them. Germline assignment: CDR1 GTSNPN and CDR2 SVGIG (reference sequence). The CDR3 coding sequence is TGTGCCTACCGGACAGGCACAGATACGCAGTATTTT. Protein product: CAYRTGTDTQYF.

This chain connects TRBV6-5 to TRBJ1-5, with D perhaps matching TRBD1 (6 bases). The CDR3 consists of 14 residues. V shed 4 bases and J shed 7 bases, with 14 bases lying between them. Germline V gives CDR1 MNHEY, CDR2 SVGAGI. Here the CDR3 reads CASSSRTGLQPQHF. The DNA of the CDR3 is TGTGCCAGCAGTTCTCGAACAGGGCTCCAGCCCCAGCATTTT.

The CDR3 nucleotides are TGTGCCAGCAGTGAATCGGCAGGGGGAAACTATGGCTACACCTTC. Translated, it gives CASSESAGGNYGYTF. This chain links TRBV2 with TRBJ1-2; TRBD1 matches at 7 bases. The CDR3 spans 15 residues. Looked up from germline, CDR1 is SNHLY and CDR2 is FYNNEI. V gave up 2 bases and J gave up 2 bases; unmatched junction bases: 5.

This clone was seen more than once but under ten times. This chain links TRBV7-8 with TRBJ1-1; TRBD1 aligns across 7 bases. The CDR3 has 13 residues. V lost 5 bases to trimming and J lost 10 bases; unmatched junction nucleotides: 10. Germline assignment: CDR1 SGHVS and CDR2 FQNEAQ. CDR3 DNA: TGTGCCAGCAGCGGAGAGACAGGGCAGCGAGCTTTCTTT. It is translated as CASSGETGQRAFF.

The rearrangement uses TRBV1 and TRBJ1-2; the table's D call of TRBD1 was not tested on the DNA. TRBV1 counts as a pseudogene. The CDR3 sequence is 16 residues long. For the CDR3, the DNA is TGCACCAGCAGCTCCCACGGCCACAGGGGGGGGTATGGCTACACCTTC. Protein: CTSSSHGHRGGYGYTF.

A few counts support this clone. This chain joins TRBV6-1 and TRBJ1-6; D gene unclear. The CDR3 has 12 amino acids. V was cut by 10 bases and J by 9 bases, with 13 bases left in between. Germline V CDR1 and CDR2: MNHNS, SASEGT. CDR3 loop: CATFRIRSPLHF. The CDR3, as DNA: TGTGCCACGTTCAGGATACGTTCACCCCTCCACTTT.

This sequence joins TRBV19 and TRBJ1-6; unclear D gene. The CDR3 extends over 16 amino acids. Germline-derived CDR1 and CDR2 are LNHDA and SQIVND (reference sequence). The V gene lost 3 bases and the J gene lost 14 bases, with 23 bases spanning the gap. CDR3 loop: CASSIQTPSGRGSLHF. CDR3 in DNA: TGTGCCAGTAGTATTCAAACTCCCTCCGGGAGAGGGTCCCTCCACTTT.

The V call is TRBV6-6, the J call TRBJ2-4, with 10 bases that match TRBD2. The CDR3 is 14 amino acids. Germline V gene sequence: CDR1 MNHNY, CDR2 SVGAGI (reference sequence). The V segment lost 5 bases and the J segment 6 bases; nucleotides outside the gene matches: 4. For the CDR3, the DNA is TGTGCCAGCAGTGCAAGCGGGAGGGGAAACATTCAGTACTTC. Translating it yields CASSASGRGNIQYF.

V usage is TRBV28 and J usage is TRBJ2-2; TRBD2 might be the D (7 bases). The CDR3 consists of 13 residues. Germline CDR1 reads MDHEN; CDR2 reads SYDVKM. V lost 8 bases and J lost 9, with 16 bases in between. The CDR3 coding sequence is TGTGCCAGCTGGGGGCTAGCGGTCCGGGAGCTGTTTTTT. Protein: CASWGLAVRELFF.

J is TRBJ2-7 and V is TRBV28; 9 bases agree with TRBD1. The CDR3 loop spans 13 amino acids. Germline assignment: CDR1 MDHEN and CDR2 SYDVKM. The V gene end was trimmed by 5 bases and the J gene end by 3 bases; junction bases not matched to a gene: 2. CDR3 nucleotides: TGTGCCAGCAGTCCGACAGGGGGCTACGAGCAGTACTTC. Protein product: CASSPTGGYEQYF. Looking up the rest from reference TRBV28 and TRBJ2-7 gives the full variable domain: DVKVTQSSRYLVKRTGEKVFLECVQDMDHENMFWYRQDPGLGLRLIYFSYDVKMKEKGDIPEGYSVSREKKERFSLILESASTNQTSMYLCASSPTGGYEQYFGPGTRLTVT.

J is TRBJ2-5 and V is TRBV9; 9 bases agree with TRBD1. V trimming: 0 bases; J trimming: 5 bases; junction bases outside the gene matches: 2. Germline V gene lookup returns CDR1 SGDLS and CDR2 YYNGEE. The CDR3 runs to 14 residues. The CDR3 here is CASSVGGTGETQYF. Written as DNA, the CDR3 is TGTGCCAGCAGCGTAGGAGGGACAGGGGAGACCCAGTACTTC.

CDR3 bases: TGTGCCAGCAGCCAATCCCTCCCCCGGGACTCAAGCACAGATACGCAGTATTTT. Translating gives CASSQSLPRDSSTDTQYF. V usage is TRBV16 and J usage is TRBJ2-3; possibly TRBD2 for D (6 bases). Germline V CDR1 and CDR2: KGHSY, FQNENV. V was trimmed by 0 bases and J by 0 bases, leaving 16 bases between them. The CDR3 runs to 18 residues.